This T cell receptor (beta chain) was captured by sequencing in a study of control samples from healthy donors and cancer patients. Method: immunoSEQ multiplex PCR; TCRdb's copy keeps in-frame clones and lacks some. In the table there are approximately 110,000 clones, 90% of which are singletons. V trimming: 8 bases; J trimming: 10 bases; junction bases outside the gene matches: 13. This CDR3 spans 14 amino acids. The germline V gene encodes CDR1 SNHLY and CDR2 FYNNEI. The sequence came from a human donor in good health. The donor label of this sample is uncertain. Specimen: blood. The chain carries TRBV2 and TRBJ1-5; TRBD1 matches at 8 bases. CDR3: CASPTGWDRYPQHF. CDR3 nucleotide sequence: TGTGCCAGCCCGACGGGATGGGACAGGTACCCCCAGCATTTT.